This TCR beta chain was recovered during a study of type 1 and type 2 diabetes patients. The PCR template was genomic DNA. A primer set of 30 forward and 13 reverse primers amplified the CDR3. TCRdb fed the multiplex PCR reads into MiXCR, producing one record per CDR3 protein. The top ten hold about an eighth of the sample, which has about 270,000 distinct CDR3 sequences, approximately 50% seen once. The germline CDR1 and CDR2 sequences are MDHEN and SYDVKM. Deletions cut 5 bases from V and 5 bases from J, with 12 bases between. This CDR3 spans 13 amino acids. In this sample, this clonotype turned up a few times.

The source is a young man with type 2 diabetes. Sequencing was performed on peripheral blood mononuclear cells (PBMCs). V is TRBV28 and J is TRBJ1-1; D not certain. DNA for the CDR3: TGTGCCAGCAGTCCGCTCAAGGAAACTGAAGCTTTCTTT. Protein product: CASSPLKETEAFF. Together with reference TRBV28 and TRBJ1-1, the CDR3 gives the full variable domain: DVKVTQSSRYLVKRTGEKVFLECVQDMDHENMFWYRQDPGLGLRLIYFSYDVKMKEKGDIPEGYSVSREKKERFSLILESASTNQTSMYLCASSPLKETEAFFGQGTRLTVV.